This T cell receptor (beta chain) stems from a study of blood T cell repertoires in COVID-19 (TCRdb year 2020). The study in broad terms: The collaborator samples originated in the United States, Italy and Spain and spanned the acute and convalescent phases of COVID-19. The material from the prospective study consisted of cDNA or gDNA derived from T cells, B-cell-depleted T cells, or PBMCs. Sample metadata almost always included a de-identified subject ID, COVID-19 status, age in years and sex. A freely available public database, intended as a resource for researchers studying the immune response to SARS-CoV-2, is where the repertoires were released. Where HLA class I and class II types were available, the types were taken from metadata supplied by the sample provider, not from assay-based typing. The dataset comprised deeply sampled blood TCRbeta repertoires from subjects exposed to, actively infected with, or recovered from COVID-19. The samples were drawn from the first 160 participants of the ongoing ImmuneRACE study and from 1,254 subjects provided by 6 global collaborators.

A second Seattle source provided samples from volunteer blood donors who had recovered from COVID-19. Collaborating institutions collected whole blood in K2EDTA tubes following their own protocols. For TCRbeta analysis, collaborator samples were shipped as frozen whole blood, as isolated PBMCs, or as DNA extracted from either sample type. CDR1 and CDR2, looked up from the germline V gene, are SGHDN and FVKESK. From the cysteine through the phenylalanine, the CDR3 covers 15 amino acids. The sequence is cut down to CDR3 DNA, 45 bases in frame from base 1. Trimming takes 6 bases off V and 4 bases off J; junction bases not matched to a gene: 9. As to this clone: This clone's antigen is unknown. No much larger clonotype is one base removed from it; base qualities were not supplied.

The immunoSEQ Assay, a bias-controlled multiplex PCR, was used to amplify TCRbeta CDR3 regions from genomic DNA. In the source study's methods: The number of nucleated cells in each sample was estimated from the amplification of reference gene primers within the assay. To quantify the absolute abundance of each unique TCRbeta CDR3 rearrangement, sequence reads were collapsed and filtered. Productive Simpson clonality was computed per sample as the square root of Simpson's diversity index over productive rearrangements. TCRdb provides this immuneACCESS table in a form limited to in-frame rearrangements. Some clones are lacking; in checked studies, under half of them reflect an unresolved V gene, and why the rest are absent is not known. That table gives V, J and clone size, and the DNA gave D and trimming. This sample comprises under 250,000 clones, 86% of them detected only once. Jointly, the top ten make up around 1.5% of the sample.

Overall results and qualifications from the work: How much clinical and demographic metadata was included differed by source and by participant, and the metadata was provided uncurated.

The sequence was collected from an older woman who had recovered from COVID-19. The chain was built from TRBV14 and TRBJ2-3; a stretch of 8 junction bases matches TRBD2. Sequencing was carried out using peripheral blood. The nucleotide sequence reads as follows: TGTGCCAGCAGTCTTTCAGCCGGGGGGGCAGATACGCAGTATTTT. Its protein product is CASSLSAGGADTQYF.